The present TCR beta chain was sequenced within a study of T cell responses to AZD1222 COVID-19 vaccine. The study's findings and limits: Repertoires were collected only later (after the peak T cell response had occurred).

Notes on this clone: The antigen remains unidentified.

The table came from immunoSEQ multiplex PCR; TCRdb's copy has only in-frame clones and leaves some out. The repertoire includes 130,000 to 150,000 clones, approximately 85% of them detected once, and approximately 4% sits in the top ten. With 5 bases removed from V and 8 bases from J, the gap between germline ends came to 10 bases. The germline gives CDR1 SGHVS, CDR2 FNYEAQ. The CDR3 has 12 amino acids. Material: peripheral blood, obtained on day 0 of MenACWY control vaccination. The sequence derives from an adult in good health. The chain links TRBV7-6 to TRBJ2-1; D not resolved. The CDR3 DNA reads TGTGCCAGCAGCGCCAACCGAGATGAGCAGTTCTTC. This gives the protein CASSANRDEQFF.